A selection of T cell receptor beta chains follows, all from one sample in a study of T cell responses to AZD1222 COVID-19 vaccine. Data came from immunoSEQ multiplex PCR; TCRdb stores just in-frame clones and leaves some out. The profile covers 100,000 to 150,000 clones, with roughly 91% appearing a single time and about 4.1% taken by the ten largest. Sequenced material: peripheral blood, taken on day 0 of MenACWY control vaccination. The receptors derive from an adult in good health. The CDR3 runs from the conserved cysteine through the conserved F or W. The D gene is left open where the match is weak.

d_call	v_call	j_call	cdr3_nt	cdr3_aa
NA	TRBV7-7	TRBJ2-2	TGTGCCAGCAGCCCCGGTCAGGGGTATGCCGGGGAGCTGTTTTTT	CASSPGQGYAGELFF
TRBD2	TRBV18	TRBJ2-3	TGTGCCAGCTCAACCCGGACTAGAATGAGCACAGATACGCAGTATTTT	CASSTRTRMSTDTQYF
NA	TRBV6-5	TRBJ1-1	TGTGCCAGCAGTCCGAGGACCCCGAACACTGAAGCTTTCTTT	CASSPRTPNTEAFF
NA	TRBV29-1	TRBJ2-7	TGCAGCGTTGTCAGCGGCTCCTACGAGCAGTACTTC	CSVVSGSYEQYF
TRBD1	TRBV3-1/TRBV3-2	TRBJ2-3	TGTGCCAGCAGCCTCCACAGGGGCACACCCACAGATACGCAGTATTTT	CASSLHRGTPTDTQYF
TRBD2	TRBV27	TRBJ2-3	TGTGCCAGCAGTTTCTGGGCGGGAGGCGATACGCAGTATTTT	CASSFWAGGDTQYF
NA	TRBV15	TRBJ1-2	TGTGCCACCAGCAGATTTGCGACAGGAGGCTACACCTTC	CATSRFATGGYTF
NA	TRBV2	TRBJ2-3	TGTGCCAGCAGTGATCCCCAGGGAGGCTTCACAGATACGCAGTATTTT	CASSDPQGGFTDTQYF
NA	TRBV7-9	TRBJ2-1	TGTGCCAGCAGCCGCGGACAGTCCTACAATGAGCAGTTCTTC	CASSRGQSYNEQFF
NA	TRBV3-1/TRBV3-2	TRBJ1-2	TGTGCCAGCAGCCGAGTGCGGGGAACAATTGGCTACACCTTC	CASSRVRGTIGYTF
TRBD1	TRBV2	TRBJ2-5	TGTGCCAGCGGGACAGGGGAGTGGGAGACCCAGTACTTC	CASGTGEWETQYF
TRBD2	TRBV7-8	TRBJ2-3	TGTGCCAGCAGCGAAGCCGGCGGGGGGACAGATACGCAGTATTTT	CASSEAGGGTDTQYF
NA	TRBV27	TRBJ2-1	TGTGCCAGCAGTTTATCTGACAGCTTAGGGTACAATGAGCAGTTCTTC	CASSLSDSLGYNEQFF
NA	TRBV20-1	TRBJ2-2	TGCAGTGCTAGTTGGGGGGCGAACACCGGGGAGCTGTTTTTT	CSASWGANTGELFF
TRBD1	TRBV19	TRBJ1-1	TGTGCCAGTAGTGCGTTCCAGGGGGCCCTTACAGCACGGACTGAAGCTTTCTTT	CASSAFQGALTARTEAFF
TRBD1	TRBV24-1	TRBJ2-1	TGTGCCACCAGTGAGCCAGGACAGGGGCCCTACAATGAGCAGTTCTTC	CATSEPGQGPYNEQFF